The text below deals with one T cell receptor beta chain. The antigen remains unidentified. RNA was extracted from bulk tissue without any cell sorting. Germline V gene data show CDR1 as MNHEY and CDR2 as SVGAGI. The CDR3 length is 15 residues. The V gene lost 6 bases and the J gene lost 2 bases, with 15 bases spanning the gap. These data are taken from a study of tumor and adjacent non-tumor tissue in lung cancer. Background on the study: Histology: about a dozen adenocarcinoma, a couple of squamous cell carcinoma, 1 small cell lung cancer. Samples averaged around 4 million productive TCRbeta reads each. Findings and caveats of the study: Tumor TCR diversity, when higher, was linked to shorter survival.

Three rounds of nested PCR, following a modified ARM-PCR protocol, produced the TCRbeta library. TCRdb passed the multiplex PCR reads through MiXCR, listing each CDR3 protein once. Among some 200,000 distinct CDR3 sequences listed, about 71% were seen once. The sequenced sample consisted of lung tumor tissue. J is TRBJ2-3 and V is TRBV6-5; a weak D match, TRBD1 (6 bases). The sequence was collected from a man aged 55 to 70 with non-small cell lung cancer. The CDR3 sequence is CASSPTRGNTDTQYF. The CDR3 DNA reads TGTGCCAGCAGCCCCACCAGGGGCAACACAGATACGCAGTATTTT.